This T cell receptor beta chain emerged from a study of T cell responses to AZD1222 COVID-19 vaccine. Clones were read by immunoSEQ multiplex PCR, and TCRdb kept only the in-frame ones, dropping some. The sample consists of about 150,000 clones, around 90% of them appearing once. The CDR3 extends over 14 amino acids. CDR1 and CDR2 from the germline V gene are SGHNT and YYREEE (reference sequence). Trimming left V 0 bases short and J 4 bases short, with 10 bases between. The table lists this clone with a few counts. The sample in question was peripheral blood, obtained on day 0 of AZD1222 vaccination. The chain links TRBV5-4 to TRBJ1-2; perhaps TRBD1 as D (5 bases). The clonotype was recovered from an adult in good health. The CDR3 bases are TGTGCCAGCAGCTTGGGGGCAGGGCCCTATGGCTACACCTTC. The encoded protein is CASSLGAGPYGYTF.